A single sample gave rise to the 4 T cell receptor beta chains below, sequenced in a study of T cell changes during pregnancy in multiple sclerosis. Produced via immunoSEQ multiplex PCR; TCRdb's table is partial and in-frame only. The repertoire consists of fewer than 65,000 clones, with 91% occurring once and the leading ten covering about 0.8%. This sample comprised CD4+ T cells from peripheral blood mononuclear cells, obtained in the first trimester of pregnancy. These receptors were taken from a female donor with multiple sclerosis, enrolled in a pregnancy study.

CDR3 residues: CASSGPSGGPPYEQYF. The CDR3 DNA reads TGTGCCAGCAGTGGACCTAGCGGGGGGCCTCCCTACGAGCAGTACTTC. The chain recombines TRBV6-4 with TRBJ2-7; 11 nucleotides line up with TRBD2. There are 16 residues in the CDR3. Trimming cost V 4 bases and J 2 bases; bases outside gene matches: 7. The germline V gene has CDR1 MRHNA and CDR2 SNTAGT.

This rearrangement joins TRBV19 to TRBJ1-1; TRBD1 matches 7 bases. The CDR3 spans 15 residues. After removal of 4 bases from V and 1 base from J, the junction contained 6 bases not matched to a gene. The germline V gene encodes CDR1 LNHDA and CDR2 SQIVND (reference sequence). Here the CDR3 reads CASSKTRDRNTEAFF. The CDR3 DNA reads TGTGCCAGTAGTAAAACCCGGGACAGGAACACTGAAGCTTTCTTT.

This clone turned up a few times. The CDR3 is CASSRGQEYNEQFF. Written as DNA, the CDR3 is TGTGCCAGTAGTAGGGGACAGGAGTACAATGAGCAGTTCTTC. The chain uses TRBV19 and TRBJ2-1; TRBD1 agrees at 8 bases. Per the germline V gene, CDR1 is LNHDA and CDR2 is SQIVND (reference sequence). V trimming: 4 bases; J trimming: 4 bases; junction bases outside the gene matches: 3. There are 14 residues in the CDR3. The variable domain in full, with the rest retrieved from reference TRBV19 and TRBJ2-1, is DGGITQSPKYLFRKEGQNVTLSCEQNLNHDAMYWYRQDPGQGLRLIYYSQIVNDFQKGDIAEGYSVSREKKESFPLTVTSAQKNPTAFYLCASSRGQEYNEQFFGPGTRLTVL.

This rearrangement joins TRBV7-3 to TRBJ1-1; the match to TRBD1 covers 9 bases. Germline CDR1 SGHTA, CDR2 FQGTGA. The CDR3 sequence is 20 residues long. V lost 4 bases and J lost 5; bases outside the gene matches: 23. This CDR3 reads CASSSVRRGQGIGLGTEAFF. The CDR3 DNA sequence: TGTGCCAGCAGCTCGGTTCGGAGGGGACAGGGCATCGGTCTGGGGACTGAAGCTTTCTTT. Together with reference TRBV7-3 and TRBJ1-1, the CDR3 gives the full variable domain: GAGVSQTPSNKVTEKGKYVELRCDPISGHTALYWYRQSLGQGPEFLIYFQGTGAADDSGLPNDRFFAVRPEGSVSTLKIQRTERGDSAVYLCASSSVRRGQGIGLGTEAFFGQGTRLTVV.